Listed below are T cell receptor beta chains from one sample, sequenced in a study of OX40 agonist ivuxolimab in advanced cancers. Generated by immunoSEQ multiplex PCR, the TCRdb table keeps only in-frame clones and is missing some. The table records about 19,000 clones, 78% of them present only once. Sample: CD4+ or CD8+ T cells sorted from blood, taken in a trial of the OX40 agonist ivuxolimab. The receptor source for this set is an adult with an advanced solid tumor such as melanoma, head and neck, liver or kidney cancer. Both conserved end residues are part of each CDR3. D genes are given only for firm matches. Clone size is stated in some rows and not others, as once, few, many or a class when expanded.

j_gene: TRBJ2-7
abundance: few
d_gene: .
v_gene: TRBV6-5
CDR3aa: CASSSGGDSYEQYF
CDR3nt: TGTGCCAGCAGTTCAGGGGGGGATTCCTACGAGCAGTACTTC

j_gene: TRBJ2-5
abundance: .
d_gene: .
v_gene: TRBV27
CDR3aa: CASSEIGTQETQYF
CDR3nt: TGTGCCAGCTCAGAAATTGGGACACAAGAGACCCAGTACTTC

j_gene: TRBJ1-1
abundance: large
d_gene: .
v_gene: TRBV6-5
CDR3aa: CASSKQGVTEAFF
CDR3nt: TGTGCCAGCAGTAAACAGGGTGTCACTGAAGCTTTCTTT

j_gene: TRBJ2-1
abundance: once
d_gene: .
v_gene: TRBV9
CDR3aa: CASSVDLALNEQFF
CDR3nt: TGTGCCAGCAGCGTAGATCTAGCTCTCAATGAGCAGTTCTTC

j_gene: TRBJ1-2
abundance: .
d_gene: .
v_gene: TRBV6-5
CDR3aa: CASSYSEREYGYTF
CDR3nt: TGTGCCAGCAGTTACTCGGAAAGAGAGTATGGCTACACCTTC

j_gene: TRBJ2-7
abundance: .
d_gene: .
v_gene: TRBV18
CDR3aa: CASSPPDRPLYEQYF
CDR3nt: TGTGCCAGCTCACCACCCGACCGACCCCTCTACGAGCAGTACTTC

j_gene: TRBJ2-3
abundance: .
d_gene: .
v_gene: TRBV5-4
CDR3aa: CASSFKTFVPYASQYF
CDR3nt: TGTGCCAGCAGCTTTAAGACTTTTGTCCCCTACGCATCGCAGTATTTT

j_gene: TRBJ2-3
abundance: .
d_gene: .
v_gene: TRBV4-1
CDR3aa: CASSPLETGDGTDTQYF
CDR3nt: TGCGCCAGCAGCCCCCTTGAGACGGGGGACGGCACAGATACGCAGTATTTT

j_gene: TRBJ2-1
abundance: .
d_gene: TRBD1
v_gene: TRBV4-2
CDR3aa: CASSPREEDRGNEQFF
CDR3nt: TGTGCCAGCAGTCCAAGAGAAGAGGACAGGGGCAATGAGCAGTTCTTC

j_gene: TRBJ1-2
abundance: few
d_gene: .
v_gene: TRBV28
CDR3aa: CASSFAGNNYGYTF
CDR3nt: TGTGCCAGCAGTTTCGCGGGTAACAACTATGGCTACACCTTC

j_gene: TRBJ2-7
abundance: .
d_gene: .
v_gene: TRBV7-8
CDR3aa: CASSDRGEQYF
CDR3nt: TGTGCCAGCAGCGACCGCGGGGAGCAGTACTTC

j_gene: TRBJ2-4
abundance: .
d_gene: TRBD1
v_gene: TRBV4-1
CDR3aa: CASSPRTGAGIQYF
CDR3nt: TGCGCCAGCAGCCCCAGGACAGGGGCGGGCATTCAGTACTTC

j_gene: TRBJ1-2
abundance: .
d_gene: TRBD1
v_gene: TRBV18
CDR3aa: CASSPEGQGSGYTF
CDR3nt: TGTGCCAGCTCACCAGAGGGACAGGGTTCTGGCTACACCTTC

j_gene: TRBJ2-7
abundance: .
d_gene: .
v_gene: TRBV28
CDR3aa: CASSLPGEQYF
CDR3nt: TGTGCCAGCAGTTTGCCGGGGGAGCAGTACTTC

j_gene: TRBJ2-1
abundance: .
d_gene: .
v_gene: TRBV4-3
CDR3aa: CASSPGASFRVNEQFF
CDR3nt: TGCGCCAGCAGCCCTGGGGCCAGTTTTCGCGTCAATGAGCAGTTCTTC

j_gene: TRBJ2-2
abundance: .
d_gene: TRBD2
v_gene: TRBV9
CDR3aa: CASSAGTSGGHDGELFF
CDR3nt: TGTGCCAGCAGCGCCGGGACTAGCGGGGGGCACGACGGGGAGCTGTTTTTT

j_gene: TRBJ1-2
abundance: .
d_gene: TRBD1
v_gene: TRBV7-2
CDR3aa: CASSVGTGLQGGYTF
CDR3nt: TGTGCCAGCAGCGTAGGGACAGGACTCCAAGGCGGCTACACCTTC

j_gene: TRBJ2-1
abundance: once
d_gene: .
v_gene: TRBV4-1
CDR3aa: CASSQESGFGNDEQFF
CDR3nt: TGCGCCAGCAGCCAGGAGTCAGGATTTGGGAACGATGAGCAGTTCTTC

j_gene: TRBJ1-2
abundance: .
d_gene: .
v_gene: TRBV10-2
CDR3aa: CASSEDSYGYTF
CDR3nt: TGCGCCAGCAGTGAGGACAGCTATGGCTACACCTTC

j_gene: TRBJ2-5
abundance: .
d_gene: TRBD2
v_gene: TRBV7-2
CDR3aa: CASSLLAGIGETQYF
CDR3nt: TGTGCCAGCAGCCTACTAGCGGGGATTGGGGAGACCCAGTACTTC

j_gene: TRBJ1-5
abundance: .
d_gene: .
v_gene: TRBV19
CDR3aa: CASSTTGNQPQHF
CDR3nt: TGTGCCAGTAGTACTACAGGGAATCAGCCCCAGCATTTT

j_gene: TRBJ2-7
abundance: .
d_gene: .
v_gene: TRBV7-6
CDR3aa: CASSLEAGRGYEQYF
CDR3nt: TGTGCCAGCAGCTTAGAGGCAGGGAGGGGGTACGAGCAGTACTTC

j_gene: TRBJ2-3
abundance: .
d_gene: .
v_gene: TRBV19
CDR3aa: CASSIMHLGTDTQYF
CDR3nt: TGTGCCAGTAGTATCATGCATCTTGGCACAGATACGCAGTATTTT

j_gene: TRBJ1-1
abundance: .
d_gene: .
v_gene: TRBV7-2
CDR3aa: CASSLSLENLNTEAFF
CDR3nt: TGTGCCAGCAGCTTAAGCCTAGAGAATTTGAACACTGAAGCTTTCTTT

j_gene: TRBJ2-1
abundance: .
d_gene: .
v_gene: TRBV29-1
CDR3aa: CSVEGGGRAYNEQFF
CDR3nt: TGCAGCGTTGAAGGAGGCGGGCGCGCCTACAATGAGCAGTTCTTC

j_gene: TRBJ2-7
abundance: .
d_gene: .
v_gene: TRBV7-8
CDR3aa: CASSSRQGGWSEQYF
CDR3nt: TGTGCCAGCAGCTCCCGACAGGGAGGGTGGTCTGAGCAGTACTTC

j_gene: TRBJ1-5
abundance: .
d_gene: TRBD1
v_gene: TRBV27
CDR3aa: CASGTGGALIMRINQPQHF
CDR3nt: TGTGCCAGCGGGACAGGGGGCGCATTAATCATGAGGATCAATCAGCCCCAGCATTTT

j_gene: TRBJ1-2
abundance: .
d_gene: TRBD1
v_gene: TRBV9
CDR3aa: CASSPFGQAGDGYTF
CDR3nt: TGTGCCAGCAGCCCCTTTGGACAGGCCGGGGATGGCTACACCTTC

j_gene: TRBJ1-5
abundance: .
d_gene: .
v_gene: TRBV9
CDR3aa: CASSYGRAGPQHF
CDR3nt: TGTGCCAGCAGCTATGGCAGGGCTGGGCCCCAGCATTTT

j_gene: TRBJ1-2
abundance: few
d_gene: .
v_gene: TRBV7-6
CDR3aa: CASRRAGDNGYTF
CDR3nt: TGTGCCAGCAGACGAGCAGGGGATAATGGCTACACCTTC

j_gene: TRBJ1-6
abundance: .
d_gene: .
v_gene: TRBV27
CDR3aa: CASSLSGRGTSPLHF
CDR3nt: TGTGCCAGCAGTTTATCGGGTCGAGGGACCTCACCCCTCCACTTT

j_gene: TRBJ2-5
abundance: .
d_gene: TRBD2
v_gene: TRBV9
CDR3aa: CASSVGSGGRYQETQYF
CDR3nt: TGTGCCAGCAGCGTAGGTAGCGGGGGACGCTACCAAGAGACCCAGTACTTC

j_gene: TRBJ2-7
abundance: .
d_gene: .
v_gene: TRBV11-1
CDR3aa: CASSSMREQYF
CDR3nt: TGTGCCAGCAGCTCCATGAGAGAGCAGTACTTC

j_gene: TRBJ2-7
abundance: .
d_gene: .
v_gene: TRBV28
CDR3aa: CASRGGADDRAHEQYF
CDR3nt: TGTGCCAGCAGAGGGGGGGCTGACGACAGGGCCCACGAGCAGTACTTC

j_gene: TRBJ1-1
abundance: medium-sized
d_gene: .
v_gene: TRBV5-1
CDR3aa: CASSPLTYGANTEAFF
CDR3nt: TGCGCCAGCAGCCCCCTGACATACGGCGCGAACACTGAAGCTTTCTTT

j_gene: TRBJ2-7
abundance: .
d_gene: TRBD1
v_gene: TRBV7-6
CDR3aa: CASSIWTGHYEQYF
CDR3nt: TGTGCCAGCAGTATCTGGACAGGGCATTACGAGCAGTACTTC

j_gene: TRBJ2-1
abundance: once
d_gene: TRBD2
v_gene: TRBV5-6
CDR3aa: CASSLSAGVSYNEQFF
CDR3nt: TGTGCCAGCAGCTTGTCAGCGGGGGTATCCTACAATGAGCAGTTCTTC

j_gene: TRBJ2-5
abundance: .
d_gene: .
v_gene: TRBV7-9
CDR3aa: CASSRSLEETQYF
CDR3nt: TGTGCCAGCAGCCGAAGTCTCGAGGAGACCCAGTACTTC

j_gene: TRBJ2-7
abundance: .
d_gene: TRBD1
v_gene: TRBV11-2
CDR3aa: CASSITGGYEQYF
CDR3nt: TGTGCCAGCAGCATAACAGGGGGGTACGAGCAGTACTTC